This T cell receptor beta chain was recovered during a study of blood T cell repertoires in COVID-19 (dated by TCRdb to between 2020 and 2021). A note on the overall study: The collaborator samples originated in the United States, Italy and Spain and spanned the acute and convalescent phases of COVID-19. The material from the prospective study consisted of cDNA or gDNA derived from T cells, B-cell-depleted T cells, or PBMCs. Subjects who had been exposed to COVID-19, were actively infected with it, or had recovered from it provided the deeply sampled blood TCRbeta repertoires that made up the dataset. The repertoires were released in a freely available public database intended as a resource for research on the immune response to SARS-CoV-2. The samples were drawn from the first 160 participants of the ongoing ImmuneRACE study and from over 950 subjects provided by 6 global collaborators. Nearly every sample came with metadata listing a de-identified subject ID, COVID-19 status, age in years and sex. HLA class I and class II types, where available, came from metadata supplied by the sample provider rather than from assay-based typing. The study at large found these results: Clinical and demographic metadata were provided uncurated, with the amount varying by source and participant.

TCRbeta CDR3 regions were amplified from genomic DNA by means of the immunoSEQ Assay, a bias-controlled multiplex PCR. In the authors' own workflow: Within the assay, amplification of reference gene primers was used to estimate how many nucleated cells each sample contained. Sequence reads were collapsed and filtered to measure the absolute abundance of every unique TCRbeta CDR3 rearrangement. For each sample, productive Simpson clonality was calculated as the square root of Simpson's diversity index across productive rearrangements. TCRdb carries this immuneACCESS record with in-frame sequences only. Its versions omit some clonotypes, under half of them owing to an unresolved V gene in the studies checked, with the rest unexplained. The V and J calls and clone size are taken from that table; D and trimming were inferred from the DNA. In this sample the table shows about 210,000 clones, around 90% of which occur a single time. In total, the top ten clones hold 10% of the sample.

Concerning this clone: It has no known antigen specificity. Qualities for individual bases were not recorded, and no much larger clone is one base off.

The CDR3, from cysteine to phenylalanine, totals 14 residues. CDR3 DNA only is kept here, 42 bases in frame from base 1. Germline trimming amounts to 4 bases on V and 5 bases on J, with 9 as the count of junction bases outside the gene matches. From a lookup of the germline V gene, CDR1 and CDR2 are SQVTM and ANQGSEA. In the prospective study, participants were roughly 18 to 90 years old, resided in fewer than 25 geographic areas of the United States, and were enrolled through a virtual design. To assign participants to cohorts, the prospective study relied on clinical history that participants themselves reported in a screening survey and a study questionnaire. In the prospective study, whole blood, serum and a nasopharyngeal or oropharyngeal swab were collected from each participant by mobile phlebotomists. Additional blood draws and questionnaires over a 2-month period could optionally be provided by prospective study participants. Before DNA extraction, prospective study blood samples were shipped either frozen or at room temperature.

This clonotype was sampled from a young man with acute COVID-19. The sample consisted of PBMCs or T cells enriched from blood (not recorded which). This chain joins TRBV29-1 to TRBJ2-5; 8 nucleotides in the junction match TRBD1. The nucleotide sequence reads as follows: TGCAGCGTTGTTGGGCAGGGGGCGTTTGAGACCCAGTACTTC. It encodes CSVVGQGAFETQYF.